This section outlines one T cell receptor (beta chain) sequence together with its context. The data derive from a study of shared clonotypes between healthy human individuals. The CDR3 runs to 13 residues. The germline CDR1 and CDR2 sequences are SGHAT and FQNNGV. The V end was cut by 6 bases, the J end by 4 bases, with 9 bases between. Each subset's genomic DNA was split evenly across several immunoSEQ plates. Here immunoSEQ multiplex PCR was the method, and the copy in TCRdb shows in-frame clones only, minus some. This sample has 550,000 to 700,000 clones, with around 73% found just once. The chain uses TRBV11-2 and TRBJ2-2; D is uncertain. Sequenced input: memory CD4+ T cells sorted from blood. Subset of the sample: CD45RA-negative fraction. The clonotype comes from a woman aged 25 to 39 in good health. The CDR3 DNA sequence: TGTGCCAGCAGTTTTGGGTTCACCGGGGAGCTGTTTTTT. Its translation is CASSFGFTGELFF.